These T cell receptor beta chains were read from a single sample in a study of blood T cell repertoires in COVID-19. The table came from immunoSEQ multiplex PCR; TCRdb's copy has only in-frame clones and leaves some out. The table shows 240,000 or so clones, with around 88% occurring only once. The sample was peripheral blood. The receptors come from a woman in her 30s who had recovered from COVID-19. The CDR3 runs from the conserved cysteine through the conserved F or W. Fields, in order: clone size, J gene, D gene, V gene, CDR3 protein, CDR3 DNA. The D gene is left open where the match is weak. Clone size is shown for a subset of rows, as once, few, many or a class of expanded clone.

size: -
J: TRBJ1-5
D: TRBD1
V: TRBV19
CDR3: CASQKGQGNYQPQHF
DNA: TGTGCCAGTCAGAAGGGACAGGGGAATTATCAGCCCCAGCATTTT

size: -
J: TRBJ2-7
D: -
V: TRBV7-2
CDR3: CASSSLHEQYF
DNA: TGTGCCAGCAGCTCCCTCCACGAGCAGTACTTC

size: -
J: TRBJ2-1
D: TRBD1
V: TRBV5-1
CDR3: CASSSNLGQGNNEQFF
DNA: TGCGCCAGCAGCTCGAACTTGGGACAGGGTAACAATGAGCAGTTCTTC

size: many
J: TRBJ2-2
D: TRBD1
V: TRBV24-1
CDR3: CATSDLERDRESGELFF
DNA: TGTGCCACCAGTGATTTAGAGCGGGACAGGGAATCCGGGGAGCTGTTTTTT

size: -
J: TRBJ1-5
D: -
V: TRBV19
CDR3: CASSRDRAGVNQPQHF
DNA: TGTGCCAGTAGTCGGGACCGGGCAGGGGTGAATCAGCCCCAGCATTTT

size: -
J: TRBJ1-5
D: -
V: TRBV6-6
CDR3: CASSYSGGTGQPQHF
DNA: TGTGCCAGCAGTTACTCGGGGGGAACAGGTCAGCCCCAGCATTTT

size: -
J: TRBJ1-4
D: TRBD1
V: TRBV2
CDR3: CASGRGSANEKLFF
DNA: TGTGCCAGCGGCAGGGGGTCAGCTAATGAAAAACTGTTTTTT

size: -
J: TRBJ2-3
D: -
V: TRBV7-6
CDR3: CASSLVGGNTDTQYF
DNA: TGTGCCAGCAGCTTGGTGGGGGGAAACACAGATACGCAGTATTTT

size: -
J: TRBJ2-5
D: TRBD1
V: TRBV5-6
CDR3: CASSPGTGFGETQYF
DNA: TGTGCCAGCAGCCCCGGGACAGGGTTTGGAGAGACCCAGTACTTC

size: -
J: TRBJ2-1
D: -
V: TRBV27
CDR3: CASSLLSRGFSSYNEQFF
DNA: TGTGCCAGCAGTTTATTAAGCCGGGGGTTTAGCTCCTACAATGAGCAGTTCTTC

size: -
J: TRBJ1-2
D: TRBD1
V: TRBV6-1
CDR3: CASSEGTGFGYTF
DNA: TGTGCCAGCAGTGAAGGGACAGGGTTTGGCTACACCTTC

size: -
J: TRBJ2-1
D: TRBD2
V: TRBV11-2
CDR3: CASSLFIAGASYNEQFF
DNA: TGTGCCAGCAGCTTGTTTATAGCGGGGGCCTCCTACAATGAGCAGTTCTTC

size: once
J: TRBJ2-7
D: -
V: TRBV15
CDR3: CATSSGRHEQYF
DNA: TGTGCCACCAGTTCAGGGCGGCACGAGCAGTACTTC

size: few
J: TRBJ1-1
D: -
V: TRBV7-3
CDR3: CASSVTEGTEAFF
DNA: TGTGCCAGCAGCGTAACAGAGGGCACTGAAGCTTTCTTT

size: -
J: TRBJ1-1
D: TRBD1
V: TRBV5-1
CDR3: CASSYSGGVNTEAFF
DNA: TGCGCCAGCAGCTACTCAGGGGGTGTGAACACTGAAGCTTTCTTT

size: -
J: TRBJ2-5
D: -
V: TRBV20-1
CDR3: CSAGPVETQYF
DNA: TGCAGTGCTGGGCCCGTGGAGACCCAGTACTTC

size: -
J: TRBJ2-1
D: -
V: TRBV20-1
CDR3: CSASGLNEQFF
DNA: TGCAGTGCTAGCGGTCTCAATGAGCAGTTCTTC

size: -
J: TRBJ2-7
D: TRBD2
V: TRBV3-1/TRBV3-2
CDR3: CASSQGLAGPPYEQYF
DNA: TGTGCCAGCAGCCAGGGACTAGCGGGGCCCCCCTACGAGCAGTACTTC

size: -
J: TRBJ2-7
D: TRBD2
V: TRBV25-1
CDR3: CASSDPRSAGDKQYF
DNA: TGTGCCAGCAGTGACCCCCGCAGTGCGGGAGACAAGCAGTACTTC

size: -
J: TRBJ1-2
D: TRBD1
V: TRBV18
CDR3: CASSSTGENYGYTF
DNA: TGTGCCAGCTCATCAACAGGGGAGAACTATGGCTACACCTTC

size: -
J: TRBJ1-2
D: -
V: TRBV6-6
CDR3: CAAEGAIGYTF
DNA: TGTGCCGCCGAGGGTGCAATCGGCTACACCTTC

size: -
J: TRBJ1-4
D: -
V: TRBV11-2
CDR3: CASSLNPGTNNEKLFF
DNA: TGTGCCAGCAGCTTAAACCCCGGGACAAATAATGAAAAACTGTTTTTT

size: few
J: TRBJ2-7
D: -
V: TRBV7-5
CDR3: CVRSWGQQKVDEQYF
DNA: TGTGTCAGAAGCTGGGGACAGCAAAAGGTGGACGAGCAGTACTTC

size: -
J: TRBJ2-1
D: TRBD1
V: TRBV27
CDR3: CASSPGTGPYNEQFF
DNA: TGTGCCAGCAGCCCCGGGACAGGGCCCTACAATGAGCAGTTCTTC

size: -
J: TRBJ2-3
D: -
V: TRBV18
CDR3: CASSPPTRTDTQYF
DNA: TGTGCCAGCTCACCACCCACTCGCACAGATACGCAGTATTTT

size: once
J: TRBJ2-3
D: TRBD2
V: TRBV7-3
CDR3: CASSYGLAGADTQYF
DNA: TGTGCCAGCAGCTATGGACTAGCGGGGGCAGATACGCAGTATTTT

size: -
J: TRBJ2-5
D: -
V: TRBV18
CDR3: CASSPPAVQETQYF
DNA: TGTGCCAGCTCACCCCCGGCGGTTCAAGAGACCCAGTACTTC

size: -
J: TRBJ1-1
D: -
V: TRBV7-3
CDR3: CATSLEGDTEAFF
DNA: TGTGCCACCAGCTTAGAGGGCGACACTGAAGCTTTCTTT

size: -
J: TRBJ1-1
D: -
V: TRBV14
CDR3: CASSQDLGFGARLTEAFF
DNA: TGTGCCAGCAGCCAAGACCTCGGTTTTGGGGCGCGTCTTACTGAAGCTTTCTTT

size: -
J: TRBJ2-3
D: TRBD2
V: TRBV9
CDR3: CASSDPSGGDTQYF
DNA: TGTGCCAGCAGCGACCCTAGCGGAGGAGATACGCAGTATTTT

size: -
J: TRBJ2-7
D: -
V: TRBV3-1/TRBV3-2
CDR3: CASSPVKRAPEQYF
DNA: TGTGCCAGCAGCCCAGTCAAGAGGGCCCCCGAGCAGTACTTC

size: -
J: TRBJ1-2
D: -
V: TRBV10-3
CDR3: CASRSQGLLENGYTF
DNA: TGTGCCTCCAGGTCCCAGGGACTTCTAGAAAATGGCTACACCTTC

size: -
J: TRBJ2-1
D: -
V: TRBV19
CDR3: CASSIPRFPIADEQFF
DNA: TGTGCCAGTAGTATTCCCAGATTTCCTATTGCGGATGAGCAGTTCTTC

size: -
J: TRBJ2-3
D: TRBD2
V: TRBV7-2
CDR3: CASRRSGGATDTQYF
DNA: TGTGCCAGCAGACGCAGCGGGGGGGCAACAGATACGCAGTATTTT

size: -
J: TRBJ1-5
D: -
V: TRBV9
CDR3: CASSLTGVGNQPQHF
DNA: TGTGCCAGCAGCCTAACCGGAGTCGGCAATCAGCCCCAGCATTTT

size: -
J: TRBJ2-3
D: TRBD2
V: TRBV7-9
CDR3: CASSSPGLAGRDTQYF
DNA: TGTGCCAGCAGCTCACCGGGACTAGCGGGGAGAGATACGCAGTATTTT

size: -
J: TRBJ1-2
D: -
V: TRBV30
CDR3: CAWSRGADYGYTF
DNA: TGTGCCTGGAGTAGGGGCGCGGACTATGGCTACACCTTC

size: -
J: TRBJ1-1
D: -
V: TRBV28
CDR3: CASIQSGVGEAFF
DNA: TGTGCCAGCATCCAATCAGGGGTTGGTGAAGCTTTCTTT

size: -
J: TRBJ2-7
D: -
V: TRBV7-9
CDR3: CASSQMKGGSYEQYF
DNA: TGTGCCAGCAGCCAAATGAAAGGGGGAAGCTACGAGCAGTACTTC

size: -
J: TRBJ1-2
D: -
V: TRBV7-8
CDR3: CASSLAKHYGYTF
DNA: TGTGCCAGCAGCTTAGCGAAGCACTATGGCTACACCTTC

size: -
J: TRBJ2-5
D: TRBD1
V: TRBV6-6
CDR3: CATRGQGHQETQYF
DNA: TGTGCCACGCGTGGACAGGGGCACCAAGAGACCCAGTACTTC

size: -
J: TRBJ2-3
D: TRBD1
V: TRBV19
CDR3: CASSTKGAVIDTQYF
DNA: TGTGCCAGTAGTACCAAGGGGGCTGTTATAGATACGCAGTATTTT

size: -
J: TRBJ1-6
D: -
V: TRBV2
CDR3: CASSDQGSPLHF
DNA: TGTGCCAGCAGTGATCAGGGTTCACCCCTCCACTTT

size: -
J: TRBJ1-5
D: TRBD1
V: TRBV3-1/TRBV3-2
CDR3: CASSPRQGWFNQPQHF
DNA: TGTGCCAGCAGCCCGCGACAGGGCTGGTTCAATCAGCCCCAGCATTTT

size: -
J: TRBJ2-5
D: TRBD1
V: TRBV11-3
CDR3: CASSSGTGDFQETQYF
DNA: TGTGCCAGCAGCTCCGGGACAGGGGATTTCCAGGAGACCCAGTACTTC

size: -
J: TRBJ1-2
D: TRBD1
V: TRBV19
CDR3: CASSLERDSLNGYTF
DNA: TGTGCCAGTAGTCTGGAAAGGGACAGTCTTAATGGCTACACCTTC

size: -
J: TRBJ2-1
D: TRBD2
V: TRBV7-2
CDR3: CASSPTSGGYNEQFF
DNA: TGTGCCAGCAGCCCGACTAGCGGGGGATACAATGAGCAGTTCTTC

size: -
J: TRBJ2-7
D: TRBD2
V: TRBV5-1
CDR3: CASSLISGGAGITYEQYF
DNA: TGCGCCAGCAGCTTGATTAGCGGGGGGGCCGGGATTACCTACGAGCAGTACTTC

size: -
J: TRBJ2-3
D: -
V: TRBV9
CDR3: CASSPPHTDTQYF
DNA: TGTGCCAGCAGCCCCCCCCACACAGATACGCAGTATTTT

size: -
J: TRBJ2-2
D: TRBD1
V: TRBV4-3
CDR3: CASSRTGGYANTGELFF
DNA: TGCGCCAGCAGCCGGACAGGGGGATACGCGAACACCGGGGAGCTGTTTTTT

size: few
J: TRBJ1-2
D: TRBD1
V: TRBV2
CDR3: CASSEAQGRNGYTF
DNA: TGTGCCAGCAGTGAAGCACAGGGGAGAAATGGCTACACCTTC

size: -
J: TRBJ1-5
D: -
V: TRBV1
CDR3: CTSSNPGQGDRNQPQHF
DNA: TGCACCAGCAGCAACCCGGGACAGGGGGATCGCAATCAGCCCCAGCATTTT

size: -
J: TRBJ2-1
D: TRBD2
V: TRBV2
CDR3: CASRQTSGGASEQFF
DNA: TGTGCCAGCAGACAGACTAGCGGGGGGGCTAGTGAGCAGTTCTTC

size: few
J: TRBJ1-1
D: -
V: TRBV5-1
CDR3: CASRRGFGGSNTEAFF
DNA: TGCGCCAGCAGGCGGGGGTTTGGGGGCTCGAACACTGAAGCTTTCTTT

size: -
J: TRBJ2-5
D: -
V: TRBV29-1
CDR3: CSVRQGGYQETQYF
DNA: TGCAGCGTCAGACAGGGAGGCTACCAAGAGACCCAGTACTTC